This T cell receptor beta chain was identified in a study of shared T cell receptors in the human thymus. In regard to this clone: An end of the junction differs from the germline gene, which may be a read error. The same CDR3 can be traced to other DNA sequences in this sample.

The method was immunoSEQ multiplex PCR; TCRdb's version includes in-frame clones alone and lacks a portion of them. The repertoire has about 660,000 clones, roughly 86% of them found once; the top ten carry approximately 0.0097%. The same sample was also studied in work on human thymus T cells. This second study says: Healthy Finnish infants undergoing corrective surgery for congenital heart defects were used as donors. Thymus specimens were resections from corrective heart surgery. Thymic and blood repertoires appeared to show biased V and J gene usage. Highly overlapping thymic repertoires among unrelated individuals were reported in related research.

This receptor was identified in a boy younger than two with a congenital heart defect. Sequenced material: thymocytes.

Here the CDR3 DNA reads TGTGCCAGCAGAACTCCGGGAGGGAGGGTAGAGGAGCAGTACTTT. It specifies CASRTPGGRVEEQYF. The V gene is TRBV25-1, the J gene TRBJ2-7; 8 positions match TRBD2. CDR3 length equals 15 residues. CDR1 and CDR2 from the germline V gene are MGHDK and SYGVNS.